This TCR beta chain was obtained from a study of cytomegalovirus exposure and HLA in healthy donors. Study in general: There were just under 400 genotyped donors. Of these, about 81% fell in the genetic ancestry cluster associated with self-reported Caucasian donors.

As to this clone: Its antigen is as yet unknown.

The study, taken as a whole, reports: Researchers reported in a later analysis that common viral pathogens appeared linked to several top clusters.

These donors counted as nominally healthy when sampled, but unrecorded immune exposures were likely. PCR was performed using 60 Vbeta and 13 Jbeta primers. Some clones are missing from TCRdb's copy, which holds only in-frame ones; the method was immunoSEQ multiplex PCR. In the table there are around 180,000 clones, about 83% of which are singletons. CDR1 SNHLY and CDR2 FYNNEI come from the germline V gene. The CDR3 totals 16 residues. Deletions cut 6 bases from V and 8 bases from J, with 20 bases between. Sequenced: PBMCs. This rearrangement joins TRBV2 to TRBJ1-6, with TRBD1 as a possible D gene (6 bases). This TCR was sampled from a woman in her 30s in good health and CMV-seropositive. The CDR3 DNA is TGTGCCAGCAGAGGCTCTTGGACAGATTTTTATTCACCCCTCCACTTT. The encoded protein is CASRGSWTDFYSPLHF.